This is a list of T cell receptor beta chains from one sample in a study of blood T cells in healthy people across ages. One entry per CDR3 protein, called by TCRdb with MiXCR from the 5' RACE reads. The repertoire holds nearly 800,000 distinct CDR3 sequences, roughly 50% seen once, with roughly 25% in the top ten. Sequenced sample: blood. Receptor source: a man in his forties in good health. The CDR3 runs from the conserved cysteine through the conserved F or W. D genes are given only for firm matches. Expanded clones are given a class, and other clones once, few, many or no size at all.

abundance | j_gene | v_gene | d_gene | CDR3aa | CDR3nt
NA | TRBJ2-5 | TRBV5-1 | TRBD1 | CASSLEATGSKTQYF | TGCGCCAGCAGCTTGGAAGCGACAGGGTCAAAGACCCAGTACTTC
NA | TRBJ2-1 | TRBV20-1 | NA | CSARVSPGTHAPLDRVYNEQFF | TGCAGTGCTAGAGTCAGCCCCGGGACTCACGCCCCGTTGGACAGAGTTTACAATGAGCAGTTCTTC
few | TRBJ2-3 | TRBV7-3 | NA | CASSLYPSTDTQYF | TGTGCCAGCAGCTTATACCCTAGCACAGATACGCAGTATTTT
few | TRBJ1-2 | TRBV29-1 | NA | CSDRTPPNGYTF | TGCAGCGACAGAACCCCCCCCAATGGCTACACCTTC
once | TRBJ2-1 | TRBV9 | TRBD2 | CASGRGASDEQFF | TGTGCCAGCGGGCGGGGGGCGTCAGATGAGCAGTTCTTC
NA | TRBJ1-2 | TRBV29-1 | NA | CSAVDTGLSYTF | TGCAGCGCCGTCGACACCGGATTGAGCTACACCTTC
NA | TRBJ1-5 | TRBV28 | NA | CASSFSEGQPQHF | TGTGCCAGCAGTTTTTCAGAAGGTCAGCCCCAGCATTTT
NA | TRBJ2-5 | TRBV27 | NA | CASSYNGWDTGETQYF | TGTGCCAGCAGTTATAATGGATGGGATACGGGGGAGACCCAGTACTTC
NA | TRBJ2-3 | TRBV7-3 | NA | CASSLGVNPAPSTDTQYF | TGTGCCAGCAGCTTAGGTGTAAATCCCGCCCCTAGCACAGATACGCAGTATTTT
NA | TRBJ2-4 | TRBV4-1 | NA | CASSLHLRENLAKNIQYF | TGCGCCAGCAGCCTACATCTCCGAGAAAATTTAGCCAAAAACATTCAGTACTTC
NA | TRBJ2-1 | TRBV29-1 | NA | CSVDWRYNEQFF | TGCAGCGTTGATTGGCGTTACAATGAGCAGTTCTTC
NA | TRBJ2-1 | TRBV27 | TRBD1 | CASSSLGQVYNEQFF | TGTGCCAGCAGTTCCCTGGGACAGGTCTATAATGAGCAGTTCTTC
NA | TRBJ1-1 | TRBV9 | NA | CASSVGPDTEAFF | TGTGCCAGCAGCGTAGGTCCCGACACTGAAGCTTTCTTT
NA | TRBJ2-7 | TRBV11-2 | TRBD2 | CASSPGGGNYEQYF | TGTGCCAGCAGTCCGGGGGGAGGGAACTACGAGCAGTACTTC
few | TRBJ2-6 | TRBV28 | NA | CASSSPGESGANVLTF | TGTGCCAGCAGCTCCCCAGGGGAGTCTGGGGCCAACGTCCTGACTTTC
NA | TRBJ2-1 | TRBV29-1 | NA | CSVGARGEQFF | TGCAGCGTTGGAGCCCGGGGTGAGCAGTTCTTC
NA | TRBJ2-6 | TRBV11-3 | NA | CASSLPWGGSGANVLTF | TGTGCCAGCAGCCTCCCTTGGGGCGGGTCTGGGGCCAACGTCCTGACTTTC
few | TRBJ2-1 | TRBV11-3 | NA | CASSQARGRHLSYNEQFF | TGTGCCAGCAGCCAGGCTAGAGGGCGGCACCTCTCCTACAATGAGCAGTTCTTC
NA | TRBJ2-1 | TRBV27 | NA | CASARGVDEQFF | TGTGCCAGCGCGAGGGGTGTCGATGAGCAGTTCTTC
NA | TRBJ2-3 | TRBV6-1 | NA | CAPGRTVTDTQYF | TGTGCCCCGGGACGGACAGTCACAGATACGCAGTATTTT
NA | TRBJ2-5 | TRBV4-3 | NA | CASSQDGASPQETPYF | TGCGCCAGCAGCCAAGATGGGGCAAGCCCCCAAGAGACCCCGTACTTC
NA | TRBJ1-5 | TRBV3-1 | TRBD1 | CASSPRSTGNQPQHF | TGTGCCAGCAGCCCTCGCTCGACAGGGAATCAGCCCCAGCATTTT
NA | TRBJ1-1 | TRBV6-5 | NA | CASSYRATGHTEAFF | TGTGCCAGCAGTTACCGCGCGACGGGGCACACTGAAGCTTTCTTT
few | TRBJ2-7 | TRBV29-1 | NA | CSVEDQSNEQYF | TGCAGCGTTGAAGATCAGAGTAACGAGCAGTACTTC
few | TRBJ2-7 | TRBV4-1 | NA | CASSQRDTGLYEQYF | TGCGCCAGCAGCCAGAGGGACACGGGACTTTACGAGCAGTACTTC
NA | TRBJ2-7 | TRBV28 | NA | CASSKGPIAYEQYF | TGTGCCAGCAGCAAAGGACCGATAGCCTACGAGCAGTACTTC
few | TRBJ2-3 | TRBV11-3 | TRBD2 | CASSFQTRAGSGRASDTQYF | TGTGCCAGCAGCTTTCAGACCCGCGCCGGTAGCGGGAGGGCGTCGGATACGCAGTATTTT
once | TRBJ2-1 | TRBV4-2 | NA | CASSQPQGVLTEQFF | TGTGCCAGCAGCCAACCCCAAGGGGTCCTGACGGAGCAGTTCTTC
NA | TRBJ2-5 | TRBV6-5 | TRBD2 | CASSYERGYQETQYF | TGTGCCAGCAGTTACGAGCGGGGGTACCAAGAGACCCAGTACTTC
few | TRBJ2-6 | TRBV2 | NA | CASYGNFERTGANVLTF | TGTGCCAGCTATGGAAACTTCGAACGAACTGGGGCCAACGTCCTGACTTTC
NA | TRBJ2-7 | TRBV21-1 | NA | CAHGTWEQYF | TGTGCCCATGGTACTTGGGAGCAGTACTTC
NA | TRBJ1-6 | TRBV6-5 | NA | CASSYRPLGKNSPLHF | TGTGCCAGCAGTTACCGGCCCCTTGGAAAGAATTCACCCCTCCACTTT
NA | TRBJ2-6 | TRBV27 | TRBD1 | CASSLFPTGTASGANVLTF | TGTGCCAGCAGTTTATTCCCGACAGGGACAGCCTCTGGGGCCAACGTCCTGACTTTC